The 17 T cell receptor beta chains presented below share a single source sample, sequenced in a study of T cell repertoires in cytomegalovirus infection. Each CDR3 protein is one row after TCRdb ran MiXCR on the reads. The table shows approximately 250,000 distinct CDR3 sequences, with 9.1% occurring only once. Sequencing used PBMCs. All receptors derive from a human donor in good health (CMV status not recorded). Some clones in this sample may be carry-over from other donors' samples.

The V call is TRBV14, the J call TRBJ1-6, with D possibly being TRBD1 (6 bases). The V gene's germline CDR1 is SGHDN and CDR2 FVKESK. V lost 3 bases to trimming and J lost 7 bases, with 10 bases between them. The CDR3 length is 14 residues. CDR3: CASSHRGLNSPLHF. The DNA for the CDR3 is TGTGCCAGCAGCCATCGGGGGCTGAATTCACCCCTCCACTTT.

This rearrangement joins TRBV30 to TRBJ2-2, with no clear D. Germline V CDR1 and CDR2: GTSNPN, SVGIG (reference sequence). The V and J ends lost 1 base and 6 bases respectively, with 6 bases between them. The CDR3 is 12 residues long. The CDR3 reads CAWSGVAGELFF. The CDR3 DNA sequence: TGTGCCTGGAGTGGGGTAGCCGGGGAGCTGTTTTTT.

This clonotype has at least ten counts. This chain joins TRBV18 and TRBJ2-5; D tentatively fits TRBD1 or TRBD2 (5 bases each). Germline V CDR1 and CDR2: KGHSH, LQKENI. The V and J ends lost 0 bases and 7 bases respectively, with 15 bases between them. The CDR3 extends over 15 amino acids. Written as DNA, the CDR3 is TGTGCCAGCTCACCACCGACGGGGCCAGGCGGGACCCAGTACTTC. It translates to CASSPPTGPGGTQYF.

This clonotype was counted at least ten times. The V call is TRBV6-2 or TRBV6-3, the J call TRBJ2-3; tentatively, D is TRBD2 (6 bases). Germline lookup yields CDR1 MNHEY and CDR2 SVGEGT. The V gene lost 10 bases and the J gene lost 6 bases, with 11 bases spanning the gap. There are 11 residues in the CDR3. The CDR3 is CATGRGDTQYF. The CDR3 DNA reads TGTGCCACCGGACGGGGGGATACGCAGTATTTT.

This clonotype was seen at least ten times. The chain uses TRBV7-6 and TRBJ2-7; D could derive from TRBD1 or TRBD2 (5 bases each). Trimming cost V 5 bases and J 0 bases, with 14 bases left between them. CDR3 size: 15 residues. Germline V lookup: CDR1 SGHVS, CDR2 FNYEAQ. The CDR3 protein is CASSLKDGTSYEQYF. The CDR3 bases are TGTGCCAGCAGCCTGAAGGACGGGACCTCCTACGAGCAGTACTTC.

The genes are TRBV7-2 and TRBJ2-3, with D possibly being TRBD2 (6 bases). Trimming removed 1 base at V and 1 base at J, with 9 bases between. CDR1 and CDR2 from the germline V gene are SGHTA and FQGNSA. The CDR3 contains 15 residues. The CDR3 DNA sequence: TGTGCCAGCAGCTTAGTCCCTAGCGGCACAGATACGCAGTATTTT. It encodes CASSLVPSGTDTQYF.

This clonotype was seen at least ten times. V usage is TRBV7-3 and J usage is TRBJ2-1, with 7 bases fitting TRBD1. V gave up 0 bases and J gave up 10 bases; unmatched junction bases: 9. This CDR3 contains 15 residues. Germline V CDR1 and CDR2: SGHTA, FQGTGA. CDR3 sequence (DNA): TGTGCCAGCAGCTTAACAGGGGGCGGTTTGGTGGAGCAGTTCTTC. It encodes CASSLTGGGLVEQFF.

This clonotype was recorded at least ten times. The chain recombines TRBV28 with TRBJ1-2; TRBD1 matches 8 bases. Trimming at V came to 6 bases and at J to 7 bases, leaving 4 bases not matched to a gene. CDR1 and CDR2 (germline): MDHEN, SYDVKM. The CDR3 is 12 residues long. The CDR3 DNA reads TGTGCCAGCAGCCAGGACAGGGTTGGCTACACCTTC. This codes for CASSQDRVGYTF.

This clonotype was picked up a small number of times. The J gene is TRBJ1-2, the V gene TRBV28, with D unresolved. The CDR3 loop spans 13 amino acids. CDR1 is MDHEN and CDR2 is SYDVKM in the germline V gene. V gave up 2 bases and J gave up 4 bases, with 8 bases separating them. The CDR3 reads CASSLGQIYGYTF. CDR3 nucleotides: TGTGCCAGCAGTTTAGGGCAGATCTATGGCTACACCTTC.

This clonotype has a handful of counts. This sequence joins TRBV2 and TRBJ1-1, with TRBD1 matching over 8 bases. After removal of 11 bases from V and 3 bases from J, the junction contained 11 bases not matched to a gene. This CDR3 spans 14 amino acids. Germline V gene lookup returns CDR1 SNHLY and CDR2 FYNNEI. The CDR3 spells CAGHRGGADTEAFF. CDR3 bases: TGTGCCGGTCACAGGGGGGGAGCTGACACTGAAGCTTTCTTT.

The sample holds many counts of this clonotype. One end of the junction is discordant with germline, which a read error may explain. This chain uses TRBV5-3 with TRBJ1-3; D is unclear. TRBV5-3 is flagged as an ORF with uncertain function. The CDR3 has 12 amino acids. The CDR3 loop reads CASSSGGNTIYF. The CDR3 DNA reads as TGTGCCAGCAGCTCGGGTGGAAACACCATATATTTT.

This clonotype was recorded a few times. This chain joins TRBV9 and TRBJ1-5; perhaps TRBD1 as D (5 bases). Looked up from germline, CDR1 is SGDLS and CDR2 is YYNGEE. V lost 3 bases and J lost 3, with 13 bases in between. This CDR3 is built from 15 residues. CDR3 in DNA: TGTGCCAGCAGCGCCGCGGGAGGGGCCAATCAGCCCCAGCATTTT. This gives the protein CASSAAGGANQPQHF.

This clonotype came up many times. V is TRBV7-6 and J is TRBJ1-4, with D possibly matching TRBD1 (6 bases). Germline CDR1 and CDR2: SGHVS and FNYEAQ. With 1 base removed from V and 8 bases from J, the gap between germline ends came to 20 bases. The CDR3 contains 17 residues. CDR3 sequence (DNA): TGTGCCAGCAGCTTAGTTCCCCTACAGGGTTCACGAGAAAAACTGTTTTTT. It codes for CASSLVPLQGSREKLFF.

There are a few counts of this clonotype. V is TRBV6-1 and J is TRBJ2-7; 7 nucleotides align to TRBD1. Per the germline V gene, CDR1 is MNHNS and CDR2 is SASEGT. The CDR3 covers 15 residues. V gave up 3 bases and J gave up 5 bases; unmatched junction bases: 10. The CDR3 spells CASSDPGQSGDEQYF. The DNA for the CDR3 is TGTGCCAGCAGTGACCCGGGACAGTCTGGGGACGAGCAGTACTTC.

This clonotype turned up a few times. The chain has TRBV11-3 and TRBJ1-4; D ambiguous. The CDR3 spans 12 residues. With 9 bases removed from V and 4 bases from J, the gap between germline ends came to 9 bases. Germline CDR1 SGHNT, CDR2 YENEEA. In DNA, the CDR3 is TGTGCCAGGTGCCCGGGTAATGAAAAACTGTTTTTT. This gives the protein CARCPGNEKLFF.

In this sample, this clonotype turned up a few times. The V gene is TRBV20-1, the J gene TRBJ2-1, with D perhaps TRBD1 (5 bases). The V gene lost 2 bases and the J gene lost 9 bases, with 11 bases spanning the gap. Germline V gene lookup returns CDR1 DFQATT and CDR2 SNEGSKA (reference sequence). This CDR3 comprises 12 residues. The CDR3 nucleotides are TGCAGTGCTAGACTAGGGGTGGCTGAGCAGTTCTTC. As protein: CSARLGVAEQFF.

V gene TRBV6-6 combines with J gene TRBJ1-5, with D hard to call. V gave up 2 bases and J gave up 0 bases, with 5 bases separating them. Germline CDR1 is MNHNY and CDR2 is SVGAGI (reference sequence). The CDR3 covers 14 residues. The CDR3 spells CASSYNPSNQPQHF. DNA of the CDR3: TGTGCCAGCAGTTACAATCCTAGCAATCAGCCCCAGCATTTT.